The rows below give T cell receptor beta chains drawn from one sample of a study of shared clonotypes between healthy human individuals. Sequencing was performed with immunoSEQ multiplex PCR; in TCRdb, only in-frame clones are kept and a portion is missing. The data contain some 580,000 clones, roughly 97% of them seen just once; the ten biggest clones take up around 0.058%. The sequenced sample was naive CD4+ T cells sorted from blood. All receptors come from a woman in her twenties or thirties in good health. The CDR3 runs from the conserved cysteine through the conserved F or W. The D gene is left open where the match is weak. Size is omitted from some rows. Given values are once, few, many or a class for expanded clones.

.	TRBD2	TRBJ2-1	TRBV7-2	TGTGCCAGCAGCTTATTTACTAGCGGGAGAGGGAAATCCTACAATGAGCAGTTCTTC	CASSLFTSGRGKSYNEQFF
.	TRBD2	TRBJ2-1	TRBV4-2	TGTGCCAGCAGCCAAGGAGCGGGAGGGAGCAATGAGCAGTTCTTC	CASSQGAGGSNEQFF
.	.	TRBJ1-1	TRBV9	TGTGCCAGCAGCGTAGAGCCAGGCGAAACTGAAGCTTTCTTT	CASSVEPGETEAFF
.	.	TRBJ1-1	TRBV28	TGTGCCAGCAGTGAGGGGTTGGGGAGAATGAACACTGAAGCTTTCTTT	CASSEGLGRMNTEAFF
.	.	TRBJ1-1	TRBV7-9	TGTGCCAGCAGAACCCCGGGGCAGGGCGACACTGAAGCTTTCTTT	CASRTPGQGDTEAFF
.	.	TRBJ2-2	TRBV6-1	TGTGCCAGCAGGAGACAGGTCACCGGGGAGCTGTTTTTT	CASRRQVTGELFF
.	TRBD1	TRBJ1-1	TRBV5-4	TGTGCCAGCAGCTCTATGAAGGGGGCAAGTACTGAAGCTTTCTTT	CASSSMKGASTEAFF
.	.	TRBJ2-2	TRBV28	TGTGCCAGCAGTCCTCTGACTAGGGGGCTCGCCGGGGAGCTGTTTTTT	CASSPLTRGLAGELFF
.	.	TRBJ2-1	TRBV28	TGTGCCAGTACCGACTCGGAGTTAAGGAAAGGCAATGAGCAGTTCTTC	CASTDSELRKGNEQFF
.	.	TRBJ2-7	TRBV7-9	TGTGCCAGCAGCTCCACCTACGAGCAGTACTTC	CASSSTYEQYF
.	TRBD2	TRBJ2-1	TRBV19	TGTGCCAGTAGGCCCGGCAGCGGGAGGCCCCGTGGTGAGCAGTTCTTC	CASRPGSGRPRGEQFF
.	TRBD2	TRBJ2-7	TRBV27	TGTGCCAGCATACGAACCGGACTAGCGGGAGGCTACGAGCAGTACTTC	CASIRTGLAGGYEQYF
.	TRBD1	TRBJ2-1	TRBV6-1	TGTGCCAGCAGTGAAGCAGGGACAGCCTACAATGAGCAGTTCTTC	CASSEAGTAYNEQFF
.	TRBD2	TRBJ2-1	TRBV5-4	TGTGCCAGCAGCTTGATCAACTTTAAGCGGGAGGGAAAGGGTTATGAGCAGTTCTTC	CASSLINFKREGKGYEQFF
.	TRBD1	TRBJ2-7	TRBV7-8	TGTGCCAGCAGCTCTACAACCGGGACAGTATACGAGCAGTACTTC	CASSSTTGTVYEQYF
.	TRBD1	TRBJ1-2	TRBV28	TGTGCCAGCAGTTCCCCCGGGACAGGGGGTTCTGGCTACACCTTC	CASSSPGTGGSGYTF
.	TRBD1	TRBJ1-1	TRBV5-1	TGCGCCAGCAGCAAGGGACAGCTCATCGACACTGAAGCTTTCTTT	CASSKGQLIDTEAFF
.	.	TRBJ1-1	TRBV30	TGTGCCTGGATCAAAAGCCTGGGCTGGAACACTGAAGCTTTCTTT	CAWIKSLGWNTEAFF
.	.	TRBJ2-3	TRBV30	TGTGCCTGGAGTAGGGGGACAGATACGCAGTATTTT	CAWSRGTDTQYF
.	.	TRBJ1-3	TRBV10-3	TGTGCCATCAGGGAGAGTATGAACACCATATATTTT	CAIRESMNTIYF
.	TRBD2	TRBJ2-7	TRBV10-2	TGCGCCAGCAGTGAGTCTGGGGACTACTGGGCCTACGAGCAGTACTTC	CASSESGDYWAYEQYF
.	TRBD1	TRBJ2-7	TRBV28	TGTGCCAGCAGTTTAGGGACAGGGGGCAAATTTTACGAGCAGTACTTC	CASSLGTGGKFYEQYF
.	.	TRBJ2-1	TRBV10-3	TGTGCCATCAGTGAGTCGACCCTGCGGGGGCAGTTCTTC	CAISESTLRGQFF
.	.	TRBJ2-7	TRBV23-1	TGCGCCAGCAGTCTGCGACGGCGAGACTACGAGCAGTACTTC	CASSLRRRDYEQYF
.	.	TRBJ2-1	TRBV6-1	TGTGCCAGCAGTGTGGAGGGAGCCTCCTACAATGAGCAGTTCTTC	CASSVEGASYNEQFF
.	.	TRBJ2-1	TRBV6-1	TGTGCCAGCAGTCCCCGGGCAGGGCTACAGGAGCAGTTCTTC	CASSPRAGLQEQFF
few	TRBD1	TRBJ1-1	TRBV10-2	TGCGCCAGCAGTGAAACCGGGACAGGGGACACTGAAGCTTTCTTT	CASSETGTGDTEAFF
.	.	TRBJ1-6	TRBV7-9	TGTGCCAGCAGCGGGCAGGCTTCTTCACCCCTCCACTTT	CASSGQASSPLHF
.	TRBD2	TRBJ2-5	TRBV5-1	TGCGCCAGCAGCTTGGGGCGGACTAGATTAGGAGAGACCCAGTACTTC	CASSLGRTRLGETQYF
.	.	TRBJ1-2	TRBV6-6	TGTGCCAGCAGTTCGGGTCATGATCGGCTAGGCTATGGCTACACCTTC	CASSSGHDRLGYGYTF
.	.	TRBJ1-2	TRBV11-2	TGTGCCAGCAGCCCAGTGGGAGGGAAGAAGGACTATGGCTACACCTTC	CASSPVGGKKDYGYTF
.	.	TRBJ2-4	TRBV10-3	TGTGCCATCCCAAGGAGGGGAATGGAAAACATTCAGTACTTC	CAIPRRGMENIQYF
.	.	TRBJ1-1	TRBV27	TGTGCCAGCAGTTTAAAGCAAACCACTGAAGCTTTCTTT	CASSLKQTTEAFF
.	.	TRBJ2-7	TRBV19	TGTGCCAGTAGACGCGGAGGAGGAGAGCAGTACTTC	CASRRGGGEQYF
.	TRBD1	TRBJ1-2	TRBV18	TGTGCCAGCTCACAGGACAGGGTAAACTATGGCTACACCTTC	CASSQDRVNYGYTF
.	.	TRBJ2-7	TRBV25-1	TGTGCCAGCAGCCTACCAGGGGGAGGCGAGCAGTACTTC	CASSLPGGGEQYF
once	.	TRBJ2-5	TRBV28	TGTGCCAGCAGCTGGAGGGGGCGGGTACGAGAGACCCAGTACTTC	CASSWRGRVRETQYF
.	TRBD1	TRBJ2-7	TRBV28	TGTGCCAGCAGTTTTCAGGGGTCGGGACAGGGGATCCACGAGCAGTACTTC	CASSFQGSGQGIHEQYF
.	.	TRBJ2-1	TRBV7-3	TGTGCCAGCAGCGTCCGAAGTAGGGGGGATGAGCAGTTCTTC	CASSVRSRGDEQFF
.	TRBD1	TRBJ2-2	TRBV5-8	TGTGCCAGCAGCTTGTCCGGGACAGCGAACACCGGGGAGCTGTTTTTT	CASSLSGTANTGELFF